These T cell receptor beta chains were read from a single sample in a study of OX40 agonist ivuxolimab in advanced cancers. Method: immunoSEQ multiplex PCR; TCRdb's copy keeps in-frame clones and lacks some. The table lists around 19,000 clones, around 67% of them singletons. The sequencing here drew on CD4+ or CD8+ T cells sorted from blood, taken in a trial of the OX40 agonist ivuxolimab. The source is an adult with an advanced solid tumor such as melanoma, head and neck, liver or kidney cancer. The CDR3 runs from the conserved cysteine through the conserved F or W. The D gene is left open where the match is weak. Where a row states a size, it is once, few, many or the class of an expanded clone; other rows omit it.

j_call clone_size v_call d_call cdr3_nt cdr3_aa
TRBJ2-1 once TRBV4-3 TRBD1 TGCGCCAGCAGCCAAGAGACAGGGTTAAATGAGCAGTTCTTC CASSQETGLNEQFF
TRBJ2-1 NA TRBV7-3 TRBD1 TGTGCCAGCAGCTTAGGCACAGGGGGGCATGAGCAGTTCTTC CASSLGTGGHEQFF
TRBJ1-5 NA TRBV27 TRBD1 TGTGCCAGCTCCGGACAGGGAAGCAATCAGCCCCAGCATTTT CASSGQGSNQPQHF
TRBJ2-5 NA TRBV5-4 NA TGTGCCAGCAGCTTGGACAGGCCCCACCGCGAAACCCAGTACTTC CASSLDRPHRETQYF
TRBJ2-3 once TRBV28 TRBD2 TGTGCCAGCAGTTCGAGGACTAGTTGGACAGATACGCAGTATTTT CASSSRTSWTDTQYF
TRBJ2-1 NA TRBV5-6 TRBD2 TGTGCCAGCGGGACTAGCGGGGGCTACAATGAGCAGTTCTTC CASGTSGGYNEQFF
TRBJ1-5 NA TRBV6-5 NA TGTGCCAGCAGTTACGTTCAGAGTTCCAATCAGCCCCAGCATTTT CASSYVQSSNQPQHF
TRBJ2-1 NA TRBV27 NA TGTGCCAGTGGACAGTACAATGAGCAGTTCTTC CASGQYNEQFF
TRBJ2-2 medium-sized TRBV6-5 NA TGTGCCAGCAGTTACTCTCTCACCGGGGAGCTGTTTTTT CASSYSLTGELFF
TRBJ1-2 few TRBV5-6 NA TGTGCCAGCAGCCCCGGGACCTTCTATGGCTACACCTTC CASSPGTFYGYTF
TRBJ2-7 many TRBV28 NA NA CASSILGTRGSYEQYF
TRBJ2-3 NA TRBV28 NA TGTGCCAGCAGTCCCCAGATTGGAGATACGCAGTATTTT CASSPQIGDTQYF
TRBJ1-1 NA TRBV7-9 NA TGTGCCAGCAGCTTAAGCGGGGAAGCTTTCTTT CASSLSGEAFF
TRBJ2-7 NA TRBV7-2 NA TGTGCCAGCAGCTTATCCCCGGGACAAGGGTACGAGCAGTACTTC CASSLSPGQGYEQYF
TRBJ2-2 NA TRBV28 NA TGTGCCAGCAGTTTAATAGGCTCCGGGGAGCTGTTTTTT CASSLIGSGELFF
TRBJ2-3 NA TRBV6-4 TRBD1 TGTGCCAGCAGCAGGACAGGCGATCCGACAGATACGCAGTATTTT CASSRTGDPTDTQYF
TRBJ1-5 NA TRBV7-2 NA TGTGCCAGCAGCTTAGTAGGTGGGGCGATAAATCAGCCCCAGCATTTT CASSLVGGAINQPQHF